These 13 T cell receptor beta chains were sequenced from one sample in a study of T cell repertoires in cytomegalovirus infection. TCRdb passed the reads through MiXCR, listing each CDR3 protein once. In the table there are about 260,000 distinct CDR3 sequences, approximately 9.1% of which are singletons. Specimen: PBMCs. Receptor source: a human donor in good health (CMV status not recorded). Some clones in this sample may be carry-over from other donors' samples.

This clonotype has ten or more counts. The chain uses TRBV7-9 and TRBJ2-7; perhaps TRBD1 as D (5 bases). V lost 5 bases to trimming and J lost 7 bases, with 15 bases between them. Germline lookup yields CDR1 SEHNR and CDR2 FQNEAQ (reference sequence). The CDR3 extends over 13 amino acids. In nucleotides, the CDR3 is TGTGCCAGCAGCCAACCAGGGATAAGGGAGCAGTACTTC. Translating it yields CASSQPGIREQYF. The variable domain in full, with the rest retrieved from reference TRBV7-9 and TRBJ2-7, is DTGVSQNPRHKITKRGQNVTFRCDPISEHNRLYWYRQTLGQGPEFLTYFQNEAQLEKSRLLSDRFSAERPKGSFSTLEIQRTEQGDSAMYLCASSQPGIREQYFGPGTRLTVT.

This clonotype was detected ten times or more. The chain combines TRBV6-6 with TRBJ1-5; D possibly corresponds to TRBD1 (6 bases). Trimming shortened V by 8 bases and J by 0 bases, and 14 bases separated the two germline ends. Germline loops: CDR1 MNHNY, CDR2 SVGAGI (reference sequence). CDR3 length equals 15 residues. CDR3 amino acids: CASLRGGYSNQPQHF. The CDR3 DNA reads as TGTGCCAGCCTAAGGGGGGGCTATAGCAATCAGCCCCAGCATTTT.

This clonotype occurred a few times. This rearrangement joins TRBV5-1 to TRBJ2-7; TRBD2 is a possible D gene (5 bases). V was pared by 5 bases and J by 2 bases, with 8 bases between. The CDR3 is 12 residues long. CDR1 SGHRS and CDR2 YFSETQ come from the germline V gene. The CDR3 nucleotides read TGCGCCAGCAGTCACGGGACCTACGAGCAGTACTTC. Translated, it gives CASSHGTYEQYF.

There are many counts of this clonotype. The genes are TRBV6-1 and TRBJ2-2; TRBD2 agrees at 8 bases. The CDR3 extends over 17 amino acids. CDR1 and CDR2 (germline): MNHNS, SASEGT. The V and J ends lost 2 bases and 4 bases, in that order; junction bases with no gene match: 9. CDR3 DNA: TGTGCCAGCAGTGAAAGGCGCTTAGCGGGACCCACCGGGGAGCTGTTTTTT. Its protein product is CASSERRLAGPTGELFF.

This clonotype was found many times. V gene TRBV7-2 combines with J gene TRBJ2-3; D gene unclear. Per the germline V gene, CDR1 is SGHTA and CDR2 is FQGNSA. The CDR3 covers 15 residues. Trimming took 3 bases from V and 2 from J, leaving 12 bases between them. Written as DNA, the CDR3 is TGTGCCAGCAGCTTCCTGGACCCTTCCACAGATACGCAGTATTTT. As protein: CASSFLDPSTDTQYF.

This clonotype was detected many times. This chain links TRBV7-2 with TRBJ1-4; maybe TRBD1 (5 bases). The germline V gene encodes CDR1 SGHTA and CDR2 FQGNSA. This CDR3 comprises 15 residues. The V gene lost 5 bases and the J gene lost 2 bases, with 12 bases spanning the gap. CDR3 residues: CASSPDSTTNEKLFF. The CDR3 coding sequence is TGTGCCAGCAGCCCCGACAGTACCACTAATGAAAAACTGTTTTTT.

This clonotype was seen many times. CDR3 residues: CAWSAPPGNTEAFF. CDR3 nucleotides: TGTGCCTGGAGTGCCCCCCCAGGGAACACTGAAGCTTTCTTT. The chain links TRBV30 to TRBJ1-1; D unresolved. The V gene lost 1 base and the J gene lost 1 base, with 10 bases spanning the gap. This CDR3 has 14 amino acids. Germline V CDR1 and CDR2: GTSNPN, SVGIG (reference sequence).

This clonotype was counted many times. The chain couples TRBV19 to TRBJ2-1; D unresolved. The CDR3 has 13 amino acids. Germline loops: CDR1 LNHDA, CDR2 SQIVND (reference sequence). Trimming took 1 base from V and 10 from J, leaving 11 bases between them. The CDR3 here is CASSIVGRPEQFF. CDR3 nucleotide sequence: TGTGCCAGTAGTATAGTGGGCCGGCCCGAGCAGTTCTTC. Drawing the rest from reference TRBV19 and TRBJ2-1, the complete variable domain is DGGITQSPKYLFRKEGQNVTLSCEQNLNHDAMYWYRQDPGQGLRLIYYSQIVNDFQKGDIAEGYSVSREKKESFPLTVTSAQKNPTAFYLCASSIVGRPEQFFGPGTRLTVL.

The V gene is TRBV7-2, the J gene TRBJ1-5; D is unclear. CDR1 and CDR2 from the germline V gene are SGHTA and FQGNSA. Trimming took 0 bases from V and 7 from J, leaving 16 bases between them. This CDR3 spans 16 amino acids. The CDR3 region has the DNA TGTGCCAGCAGCTTAGCCCTGGGCTCGGCACGGCAGCCCCAGCATTTT. Amino acid sequence: CASSLALGSARQPQHF. The variable domain in full, with the rest retrieved from reference TRBV7-2 and TRBJ1-5, is GAGVSQSPSNKVTEKGKDVELRCDPISGHTALYWYRQSLGQGLEFLIYFQGNSAPDKSGLPSDRFSAERTGGSVSTLTIQRTQQEDSAVYLCASSLALGSARQPQHFGDGTRLSIL.

This clonotype was seen ten or more times. The chain joins TRBV19 to TRBJ1-6; D is perhaps TRBD1 (5 bases). Germline assignment: CDR1 LNHDA and CDR2 SQIVND (reference sequence). Trimming pared 4 bases from V and 0 bases from J, leaving 13 bases between. This CDR3 is built from 17 residues. This chain's CDR3 is CASSKLGTASYNSPLHF. The CDR3 DNA is TGTGCCAGTAGTAAACTCGGGACGGCCTCCTATAATTCACCCCTCCACTTT.

The table lists this clonotype with many counts. This chain links TRBV7-2 with TRBJ2-2; D remains ambiguous. This CDR3 is built from 13 residues. CDR1 is SGHTA, CDR2 FQGNSA, per germline. V dropped 3 bases and J dropped 5 bases, with 7 bases sitting between them. The CDR3 sequence is CASSFSVTGELFF. CDR3 coding DNA: TGTGCCAGCAGCTTTTCCGTAACCGGGGAGCTGTTTTTT.

The chain recombines TRBV28 with TRBJ2-2, with unresolved D. Germline V CDR1 and CDR2: MDHEN, SYDVKM. V was shortened by 7 bases and J by 0 bases, with 6 bases between the two germline ends. The CDR3 is 13 amino acids. CDR3: CASKYSNTGELFF. CDR3 DNA sequence: TGTGCCAGCAAGTATTCGAACACCGGGGAGCTGTTTTTT.

This clonotype occurred many times. This chain connects TRBV7-6 to TRBJ1-1; D not resolved. CDR3 length: 13 residues. CDR1 SGHVS and CDR2 FNYEAQ come from the germline V gene. The V end was cut by 3 bases, the J end by 1 base, with 6 bases between. The CDR3 bases are TGTGCCAGCAGCTTGGTGGAGAACACTGAAGCTTTCTTT. It is translated as CASSLVENTEAFF.